This TCR beta chain is drawn from a study of immune characterization of retroperitoneal liposarcoma (dated by TCRdb to about 2019). The CDR3 numbers 18 residues from cysteine through phenylalanine. The entry retains the CDR3 DNA only, 54 bases that are in frame from base 1. Germline trimming: 5 bases from V, 0 bases from J; junction bases outside gene matches: 16. CDR1 and CDR2 are read off the germline V gene as SGHNT and YENEEA. Library prep was done by PCR. The sample was run on a NextSeq 500. TCRdb reprocessed the public reads (quality trimming at Q25 with fastp, clone calling with MiXCR) and kept in-frame beta chains. Rows are combined by CDR3 protein, so each entry shows the most common genes and DNA. The sample table records 10,000 or so distinct CDR3 sequences; 28% of these occur just once. About 9% of the sample is taken by the ten largest. This clonotype is medium-sized (0.01 to 0.1%) in terms of sample share. Its antigen has not been determined. Base qualities are missing; no much larger clone stands one base away.

The rearrangement combines TRBV11-3 with TRBJ2-7; TRBD2 matches 7 bases in the middle. This clonotype was obtained from a female donor with retroperitoneal liposarcoma. Sample: tumor tissue. The CDR3 amino acid sequence is: CASSPGAGEGTFSYEQYF. Read as DNA, the sequence is TGTGCCAGCAGCCCCGGGGCGGGAGAAGGGACCTTCTCCTACGAGCAGTACTTC.